Listed below are T cell receptor beta chains from one sample, sequenced in a study of blood T cells in healthy people across ages. TCRdb re-analysed the 5' RACE reads in MiXCR, keeping a single row per CDR3 protein. This table holds 1,500,000 or so distinct CDR3 sequences, 45% to 70% found once. The specimen sequenced was blood. These receptors were collected from a man aged 18 to 35 in good health. Each CDR3 is given with its conserved first and last residue. Fields, in order: D gene, V gene, clone size, J gene, CDR3 length, CDR3 protein, CDR3 DNA. D genes are given only for firm matches. Size is omitted from some rows. Given values are once, few, many or a class for expanded clones.

>TRBD2|TRBV5-1|-|TRBJ2-3|15
CASRREREGPDTQYF
TGCGCCAGTCGGAGGGAGCGGGAGGGTCCAGATACGCAGTATTTT
>-|TRBV13|-|TRBJ1-4|15
CASSPRTDANEKLFF
TGTGCCAGCAGCCCGCGGACAGATGCGAATGAAAAACTGTTTTTT
>-|TRBV27|-|TRBJ2-7|18
CASSFSFPTVAVTYEQYF
TGTGCCAGCAGTTTTTCCTTTCCAACCGTAGCGGTAACCTACGAGCAGTACTTC
>TRBD2|TRBV4-2|-|TRBJ2-5|19
CASSQDGLASGGPRETQYF
TGTGCCAGCAGCCAAGATGGTTTGGCTAGCGGGGGGCCGAGAGAGACCCAGTACTTC
>-|TRBV28|-|TRBJ1-2|14
CASSFVGRYGGYTF
TGTGCCAGCAGTTTTGTGGGGCGTTACGGAGGCTACACCTTC
>TRBD2|TRBV20-1|few|TRBJ2-4|15
CSARGLGRGKNIQYF
TGCAGTGCTAGGGGACTAGGTCGGGGCAAAAACATTCAGTACTTC
>-|TRBV4-2|-|TRBJ1-2|14
CASSQDVGPIGYTF
TGTGCCAGCAGCCAAGATGTGGGGCCTATAGGCTACACCTTC
>TRBD2|TRBV15|-|TRBJ2-5|16
CATSRVLAGHQETQYF
TGTGCCACCAGCAGAGTTCTAGCGGGACACCAAGAGACCCAGTACTTC
>TRBD2|TRBV20-1|-|TRBJ2-5|18
CSAPTWGLAGGVQETQYF
TGCAGTGCGCCGACCTGGGGACTAGCGGGGGGTGTTCAAGAGACCCAGTACTTC
>-|TRBV20-1|-|TRBJ2-7|13
CSARGISSYEQYF
TGCAGTGCTAGGGGGATCAGCTCCTACGAGCAGTACTTC
>TRBD2|TRBV12-3/TRBV12-4|-|TRBJ2-3|16
CASSPRLAGRTDTQYF
TGTGCCAGCAGTCCCCGTCTAGCGGGCCGCACAGATACGCAGTATTTT
>TRBD1|TRBV20-1|-|TRBJ2-5|11
CRTGTGETQYF
TGCAGGACAGGGACGGGAGAGACCCAGTACTTC
>-|TRBV12-3/TRBV12-4|-|TRBJ2-4|15
CASRKLGSTKNIQYF
TGTGCCAGCAGGAAACTAGGTAGTACCAAAAACATTCAGTACTTC
>TRBD1|TRBV12-5|few|TRBJ2-5|16
CASGPEQGALGETQYF
TGTGCTAGTGGCCCTGAACAGGGGGCGCTGGGAGAGACCCAGTACTTC
>TRBD2|TRBV3-1|-|TRBJ2-1|15
CASSRESGVYNEQFF
TGTGCCAGCAGCCGAGAGAGCGGGGTGTACAATGAGCAGTTCTTC
>-|TRBV12-3/TRBV12-4|-|TRBJ2-7|15
CASRHQQGTQYEQYF
TGTGCCAGCAGGCATCAACAGGGCACGCAATACGAGCAGTACTTC
>-|TRBV28|-|TRBJ2-7|13
CASTHDSSDEQYF
TGTGCCAGCACTCACGATAGCTCCGACGAGCAGTACTTC
>TRBD1|TRBV6-5|-|TRBJ1-5|14
CASLGTARNQPQHF
TGTGCCAGCCTTGGGACAGCGAGAAATCAGCCCCAGCATTTT
>-|TRBV11-2|-|TRBJ2-3|15
CASSPSVSNTDTQYF
TGTGCCAGCAGCCCGTCGGTTTCCAACACAGATACGCAGTATTTT
>-|TRBV7-9|-|TRBJ1-4|16
CASSPLAARIGEKLFF
TGTGCCAGCAGTCCCCTGGCGGCCCGAATCGGTGAAAAACTGTTTTTT
>TRBD1|TRBV5-1|few|TRBJ2-7|14
CASSSGQGNYEQYF
TGCGCCAGCAGCTCGGGACAGGGTAACTACGAGCAGTACTTC
>-|TRBV11-2|-|TRBJ1-5|14
CASSLGPSGAPQHF
TGTGCCAGCAGCTTAGGCCCCAGCGGCGCGCCCCAGCATTTT
>TRBD2|TRBV5-1|-|TRBJ2-3|18
CASSLEGTSGLRPDTQYF
TGCGCCAGCAGCTTGGAAGGGACTAGCGGGCTACGGCCAGATACGCAGTATTTT
>-|TRBV29-1|few|TRBJ2-5|13
CSGTRSPPETQYF
TGCAGCGGAACTAGGTCCCCTCCAGAGACCCAGTACTTC
>TRBD2|TRBV20-1|-|TRBJ2-5|15
CSASHSSGGAKTQYF
TGCAGTGCCTCCCACTCTAGCGGGGGGGCCAAGACCCAGTACTTC